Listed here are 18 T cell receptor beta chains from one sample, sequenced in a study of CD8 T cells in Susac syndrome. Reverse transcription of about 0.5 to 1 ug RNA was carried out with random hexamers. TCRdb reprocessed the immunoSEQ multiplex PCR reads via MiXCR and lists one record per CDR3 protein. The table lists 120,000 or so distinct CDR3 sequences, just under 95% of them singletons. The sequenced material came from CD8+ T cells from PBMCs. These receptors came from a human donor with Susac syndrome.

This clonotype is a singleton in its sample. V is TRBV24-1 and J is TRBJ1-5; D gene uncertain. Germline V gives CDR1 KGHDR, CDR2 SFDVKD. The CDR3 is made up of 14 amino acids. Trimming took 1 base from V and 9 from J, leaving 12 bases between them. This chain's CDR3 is CATSDFSGLGPQHF. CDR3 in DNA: TGTGCCACCAGTGATTTTTCCGGGCTAGGGCCCCAGCATTTT.

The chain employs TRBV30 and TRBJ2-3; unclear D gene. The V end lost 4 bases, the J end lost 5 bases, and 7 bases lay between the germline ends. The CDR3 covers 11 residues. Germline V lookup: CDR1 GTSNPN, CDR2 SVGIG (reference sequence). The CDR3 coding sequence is TGTGCCTGGAACCGCAGAGATACGCAGTATTTT. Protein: CAWNRRDTQYF. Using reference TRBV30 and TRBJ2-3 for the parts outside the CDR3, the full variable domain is SQTIHQWPATLVQPVGSPLSLECTVEGTSNPNLYWYRQAAGRGLQLLFYSVGIGQISSEVPQNLSASRPQDRQFILSSKKLLLSDSGFYLCAWNRRDTQYFGPGTRLTVL.

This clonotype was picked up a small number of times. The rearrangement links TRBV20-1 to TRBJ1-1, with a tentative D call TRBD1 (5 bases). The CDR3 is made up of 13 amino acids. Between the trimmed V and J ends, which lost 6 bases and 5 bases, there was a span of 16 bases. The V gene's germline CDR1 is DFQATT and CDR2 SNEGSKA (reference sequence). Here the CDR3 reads CSASLGGDTEAFF. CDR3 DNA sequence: TGCAGTGCCAGCCTTGGGGGGGATACTGAAGCTTTCTTT.

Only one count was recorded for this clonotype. The CDR3, as DNA: TGCGCCAGCAGCCGAGGACAGGGTCCAATCAATCAGCCCCAGCATTTT. It translates to CASSRGQGPINQPQHF. The rearrangement links TRBV4-1 to TRBJ1-5; 8 nucleotides agree with TRBD1. V lost 4 bases to trimming and J lost 3 bases; unmatched junction nucleotides: 8. CDR1 and CDR2 from the germline V gene are MGHRA and YSYEKL. This CDR3 has 16 amino acids.

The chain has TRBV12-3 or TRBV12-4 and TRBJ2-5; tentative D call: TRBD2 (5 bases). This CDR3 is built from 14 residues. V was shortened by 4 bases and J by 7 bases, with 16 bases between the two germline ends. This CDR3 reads CASSSPDRSGTQYF. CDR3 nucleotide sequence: TGTGCCAGCAGTTCCCCAGACCGGAGCGGGACCCAGTACTTC.

In DNA form, the CDR3 reads TGTGCCAGCAGGAGGACTAGCGGAAACCAAGAGACCCAGTACTTC. Residues: CASRRTSGNQETQYF. This sequence joins TRBV6-1 and TRBJ2-5, with TRBD2 identical over 10 bases. The CDR3 is 15 amino acids. Germline loops: CDR1 MNHNS, CDR2 SASEGT. V shed 6 bases, J shed 0 bases, and the junction held 4 bases outside the gene matches.

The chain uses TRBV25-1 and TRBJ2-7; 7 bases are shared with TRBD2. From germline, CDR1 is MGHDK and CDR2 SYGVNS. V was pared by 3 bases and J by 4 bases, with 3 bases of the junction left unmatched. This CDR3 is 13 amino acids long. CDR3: CASSEGTTYEQYF. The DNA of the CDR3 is TGTGCCAGCAGTGAGGGGACTACTTACGAGCAGTACTTC.

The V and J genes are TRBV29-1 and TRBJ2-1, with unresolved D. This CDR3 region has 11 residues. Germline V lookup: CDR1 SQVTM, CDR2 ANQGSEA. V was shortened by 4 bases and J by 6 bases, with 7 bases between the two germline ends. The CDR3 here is CSVGPGNEQFF. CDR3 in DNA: TGCAGCGTTGGGCCCGGCAATGAGCAGTTCTTC.

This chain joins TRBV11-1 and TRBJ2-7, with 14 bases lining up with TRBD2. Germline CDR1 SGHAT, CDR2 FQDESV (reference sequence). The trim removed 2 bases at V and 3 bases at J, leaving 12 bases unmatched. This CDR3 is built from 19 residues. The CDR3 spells CASSLRWGLAGEKGYEQYF. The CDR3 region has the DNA TGTGCCAGCAGCTTACGCTGGGGACTAGCGGGAGAAAAGGGCTACGAGCAGTACTTC.

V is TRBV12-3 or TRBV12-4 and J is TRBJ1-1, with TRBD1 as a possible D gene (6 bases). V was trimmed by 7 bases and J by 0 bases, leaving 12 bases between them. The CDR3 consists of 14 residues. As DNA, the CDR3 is TGTGCCAGCACCTTAACAGGGCTGAACACTGAAGCTTTCTTT. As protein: CASTLTGLNTEAFF.

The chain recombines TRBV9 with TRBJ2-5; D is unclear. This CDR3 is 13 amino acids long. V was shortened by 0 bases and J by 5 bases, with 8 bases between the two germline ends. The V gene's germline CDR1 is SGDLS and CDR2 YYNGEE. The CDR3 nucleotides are TGTGCCAGCAGCGTAGGGAATCAGGAGACCCAGTACTTC. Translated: CASSVGNQETQYF.

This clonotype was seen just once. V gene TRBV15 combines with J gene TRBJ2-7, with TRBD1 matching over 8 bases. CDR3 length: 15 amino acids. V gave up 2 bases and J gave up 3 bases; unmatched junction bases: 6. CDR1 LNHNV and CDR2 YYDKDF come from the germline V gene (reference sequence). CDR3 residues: CATSRTRQGYYEQYF. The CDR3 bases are TGTGCCACCAGCAGAACTCGACAGGGGTACTACGAGCAGTACTTC.

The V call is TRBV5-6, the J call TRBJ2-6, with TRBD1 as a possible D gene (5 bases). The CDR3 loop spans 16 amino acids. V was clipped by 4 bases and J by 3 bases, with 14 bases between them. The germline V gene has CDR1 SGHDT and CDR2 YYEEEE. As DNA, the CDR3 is TGTGCCAGCAGCCATGCAGGGATGAGTGGGGCCAACGTCCTGACTTTC. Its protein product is CASSHAGMSGANVLTF. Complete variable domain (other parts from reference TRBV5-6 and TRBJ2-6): DAGVTQSPTHLIKTRGQQVTLRCSPKSGHDTVSWYQQALGQGPQFIFQYYEEEERQRGNFPDRFSGHQFPNYSSELNVNALLLGDSALYLCASSHAGMSGANVLTFGAGSRLTVL.

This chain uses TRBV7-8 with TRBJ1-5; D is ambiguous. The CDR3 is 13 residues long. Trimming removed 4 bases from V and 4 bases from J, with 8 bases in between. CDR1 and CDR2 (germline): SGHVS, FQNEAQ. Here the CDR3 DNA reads TGTGCCAGCAGCTCTAATCTAAATCAGCCCCAGCATTTT. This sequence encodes CASSSNLNQPQHF. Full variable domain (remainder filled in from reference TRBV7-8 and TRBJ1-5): GAGVSQSPRYKVAKRGQDVALRCDPISGHVSLFWYQQALGQGPEFLTYFQNEAQLDKSGLPSDRFFAERPEGSVSTLKIQRTQQEDSAVYLCASSSNLNQPQHFGDGTRLSIL.

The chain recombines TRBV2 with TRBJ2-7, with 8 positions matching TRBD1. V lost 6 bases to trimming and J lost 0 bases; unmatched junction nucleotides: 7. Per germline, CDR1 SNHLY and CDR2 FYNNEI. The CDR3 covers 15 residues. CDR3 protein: CASSLQGGISYEQYF. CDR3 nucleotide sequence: TGTGCCAGCAGCCTACAGGGGGGAATCTCCTACGAGCAGTACTTC.

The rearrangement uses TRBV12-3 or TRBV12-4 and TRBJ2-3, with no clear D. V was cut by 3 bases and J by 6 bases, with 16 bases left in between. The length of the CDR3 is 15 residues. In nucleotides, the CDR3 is TGTGCCAGCAGTTTCCGCGAGATGGGTATGGATACGCAGTATTTT. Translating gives CASSFREMGMDTQYF.

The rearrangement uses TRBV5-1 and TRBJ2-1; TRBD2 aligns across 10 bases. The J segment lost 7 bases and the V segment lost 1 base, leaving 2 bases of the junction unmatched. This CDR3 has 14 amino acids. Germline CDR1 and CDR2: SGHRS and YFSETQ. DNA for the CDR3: TGCGCCAGCAGCTTGTCACTAGCGGGGAATGAGCAGTTCTTC. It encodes CASSLSLAGNEQFF.

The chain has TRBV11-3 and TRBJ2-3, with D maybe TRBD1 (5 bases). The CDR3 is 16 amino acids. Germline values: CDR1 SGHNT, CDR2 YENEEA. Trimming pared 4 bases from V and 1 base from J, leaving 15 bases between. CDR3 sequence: CASSSLRKGRTDTQYF. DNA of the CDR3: TGTGCCAGCAGCTCTCTTAGGAAGGGGCGCACAGATACGCAGTATTTT.